The clone carrying this T cell receptor beta chain has a single count. The germline V gene has CDR1 SGHTA and CDR2 FQGNSA. Trimming left V 5 bases short and J 0 bases short, with 16 bases between. The CDR3 length is 16 residues. The data stem from a study of sequential checkpoint blockade in melanoma. Study at large: First-line arms were nivolumab then ipilimumab, or the reverse, randomized 1:1. Both treatment sequences were followed by maintenance nivolumab.

Treatment here: randomized to nivolumab then ipilimumab (arm A) or the reverse (arm B). The repertoire was sequenced with immunoSEQ multiplex PCR; TCRdb's copy has only in-frame clones and lacks some. The data hold about 14,000 clones, with 76% observed a single time. The chain couples TRBV7-2 to TRBJ2-5, with D possibly being TRBD2 (5 bases). This receptor was obtained from a human patient with melanoma. Some clones in this sample may be carry-over from other donors' samples. Sequencing used CD8+ T cells sorted from blood (inferred from file names), obtained from a patient given nivolumab and ipilimumab in sequence. For the CDR3, the DNA is TGTGCCAGCAGCCCCCTACGGACTGTTAACCAAGAGACCCAGTACTTC. It specifies CASSPLRTVNQETQYF. The full variable domain, in which reference TRBV7-2 and TRBJ2-5 provide the parts outside the CDR3, is GAGVSQSPSNKVTEKGKDVELRCDPISGHTALYWYRQSLGQGLEFLIYFQGNSAPDKSGLPSDRFSAERTGGSVSTLTIQRTQQEDSAVYLCASSPLRTVNQETQYFGPGTRLLVL.